Described below is a single T cell receptor beta chain sequence and its context. TCRdb ran MiXCR on the PCR reads. This table has around 15,000 clones, roughly 23% appearing once. The CDR3 length is 14 residues. The V end was cut by 0 bases, the J end by 8 bases, with 13 bases between. The germline CDR1 and CDR2 sequences are MNHNS and SASEGT. No patient received treatment before thyroid surgery. The data originate from a study of metastatic and nonmetastatic thyroid tumors. The gene calls are TRBV6-1 and TRBJ1-2; D is uncertain. The sample comprised tumor tissue. The sequence was collected from a female donor with papillary thyroid cancer or a benign thyroid nodule (not recorded which). Some clones in this sample may be carry-over from other donors' samples. The CDR3 region is CASSEAAPADGYTF. The CDR3 nucleotides are TGTGCCAGCAGTGAAGCAGCACCAGCCGACGGCTACACCTTC.